The 7 T cell receptor beta chains in this list originate from one sample, sequenced in a study of low-dose radiotherapy and immunotherapy resistance in tumors. Gene-specific TRAV and TRBV primers were used for first-strand cDNA, covering alpha and beta chains. For amplifying TCRs, the PCR ran for 20 to 25 cycles with Phusion, which was used together with a constant-region primer and the adapter on the V primers. TCRdb reprocessed the reads with MiXCR, giving one entry per CDR3 protein. The sample shows 18,000 or so distinct CDR3 sequences, roughly 70% of them seen only once. The source is a human donor with advanced metastatic prostate, ovarian, gallbladder or colorectal cancer (not recorded which). This table probably holds off-target reads from a library built for another chain.

J is TRBJ2-1 and V is TRBV20-1; a weak D match, TRBD2 (6 bases). This CDR3 comprises 14 residues. Trimming pared 1 base from V and 0 bases from J, leaving 7 bases between. Per germline, CDR1 DFQATT and CDR2 SNEGSKA (reference sequence). CDR3 loop: CSARVGGSYNEQFF. CDR3 bases: TGCAGTGCTAGAGTCGGGGGCTCCTACAATGAGCAGTTCTTC.

The rearrangement uses TRBV7-2 and TRBJ2-7; no reliable D call. Germline V gene data show CDR1 as SGHTA and CDR2 as FQGNSA. V shed 3 bases and J shed 3 bases, with 12 bases lying between them. This CDR3 spans 14 amino acids. The CDR3 coding sequence is TGTGCCAGCAGCTTCACCAACGACGGCTACGAGCAGTACTTC. This sequence encodes CASSFTNDGYEQYF.

This clonotype was detected only once. CDR3: CSAPIGVAGVKYEQYF. CDR3 coding DNA: TGCAGTGCTCCGATAGGGGTAGCGGGAGTCAAGTACGAGCAGTACTTC. This chain connects TRBV20-1 to TRBJ2-7; 9 positions match TRBD2. Germline V CDR1 and CDR2: DFQATT, SNEGSKA (reference sequence). The CDR3 runs 16 residues. The V segment lost 5 bases and the J segment 4 bases; nucleotides outside the gene matches: 15.

Only a few counts were recorded for this clonotype. V and J are TRBV5-6 and TRBJ2-5, with D perhaps TRBD2 (5 bases). Germline assignment: CDR1 SGHDT and CDR2 YYEEEE. V lost 5 bases and J lost 1, with 15 bases in between. This CDR3 is 15 amino acids long. CDR3 in DNA: TGTGCCAGCAGTATGGATCGGGATCCCCAAGAGACCCAGTACTTC. Translation: CASSMDRDPQETQYF.

V gene TRBV10-3 combines with J gene TRBJ1-1; 10 nucleotides line up with TRBD1. The CDR3 has 15 amino acids. The germline V gene encodes CDR1 ENHRY and CDR2 SYGVKD. The V segment lost 6 bases and the J segment 1 base; nucleotides outside the gene matches: 5. Written as DNA, the CDR3 is TGTGCCATCAGAGGGACAGGGGTAGGGAACACTGAAGCTTTCTTT. Protein product: CAIRGTGVGNTEAFF.

The CDR3 loop reads CASRPTSGGAVKETQYF. The CDR3 DNA reads TGTGCCAGCAGACCCACTAGCGGGGGGGCCGTTAAAGAGACCCAGTACTTC. This sequence joins TRBV5-4 and TRBJ2-5, with 13 bases that match TRBD2. CDR3 length equals 17 residues. Germline V gives CDR1 SGHNT, CDR2 YYREEE (reference sequence). V shed 5 bases and J 3 bases; nucleotides not matched to a gene: 10.

The chain carries TRBV6-1 and TRBJ2-7, with no clear D. This CDR3 is built from 15 residues. Germline lookup yields CDR1 MNHNS and CDR2 SASEGT. V shed 2 bases and J shed 1 base, with 12 bases lying between them. The CDR3 sequence: CASSESAYASYEQYF. The CDR3 DNA is TGTGCCAGCAGTGAATCGGCATACGCATCCTACGAGCAGTACTTC.